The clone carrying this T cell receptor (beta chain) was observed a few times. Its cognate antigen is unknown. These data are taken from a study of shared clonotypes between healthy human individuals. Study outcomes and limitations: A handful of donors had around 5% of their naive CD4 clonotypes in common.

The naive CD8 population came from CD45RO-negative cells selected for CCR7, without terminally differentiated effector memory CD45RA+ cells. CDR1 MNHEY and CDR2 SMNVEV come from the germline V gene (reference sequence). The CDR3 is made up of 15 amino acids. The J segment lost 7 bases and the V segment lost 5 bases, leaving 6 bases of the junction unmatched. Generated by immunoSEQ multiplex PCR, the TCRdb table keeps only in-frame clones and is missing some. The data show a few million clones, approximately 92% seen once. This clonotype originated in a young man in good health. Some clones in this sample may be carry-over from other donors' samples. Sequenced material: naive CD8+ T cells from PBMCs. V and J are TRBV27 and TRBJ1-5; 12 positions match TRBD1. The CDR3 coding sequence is TGTGCCAGCAGTCCCGGGACAGGGGGCGGACAGCCCCAGCATTTT. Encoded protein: CASSPGTGGGQPQHF.